A selection of T cell receptor beta chains follows, all from one sample in a study of blood T cell repertoires in COVID-19. Assay used: immunoSEQ multiplex PCR; TCRdb lists only in-frame clones, some missing. The sample consists of about 230,000 clones, around 80% of them appearing once. The sample consisted of peripheral blood. Every receptor here comes from a man aged 40-49 years who had recovered from COVID-19. The CDR3 runs from the conserved cysteine through the conserved F or W. The D gene is left open where the match is weak. Clone size is stated in some rows and not others, as once, few, many or a class when expanded.

j_call v_call clone_size d_call cdr3_nt cdr3_aa
TRBJ2-1 TRBV7-9 NA TRBD1 TGTGCCAGCAGCCCTCCCGGGACAGGGGGCGGTGAGCAGTTCTTC CASSPPGTGGGEQFF
TRBJ2-3 TRBV5-4 NA TRBD2 TGTGCCAGCAGCTTGAAATTAGCGGGTGGCACAGATACGCAGTATTTT CASSLKLAGGTDTQYF
TRBJ2-2 TRBV9 many TRBD2 TGTGCCAGCAGCGCCCGGACTAGCGGGAGGGTGTACACCGGGGAGCTGTTTTTT CASSARTSGRVYTGELFF
TRBJ2-1 TRBV7-8 NA NA TGTGCCAGCAGCCTAGACCCGAGCTCCTACAATGAGCAGTTCTTC CASSLDPSSYNEQFF
TRBJ1-6 TRBV4-1 NA NA TGCGCCAGCAGCCAAGGTTGGGCAGGGGATAAACGGTCACCCCTCCACTTT CASSQGWAGDKRSPLHF
TRBJ2-5 TRBV7-2 NA TRBD1 TGTGCCAGCAGCTTAGCGGGGACAGATCAAGAGACCCAGTACTTC CASSLAGTDQETQYF
TRBJ1-4 TRBV7-9 few TRBD1 TGTGCCAGTCAGACAGGGGCTGCTGAAAAACTGTTTTTT CASQTGAAEKLFF
TRBJ1-1 TRBV19 NA NA TGTGCCAGTAGGGATGCCCCAGTGGGCTCGAGCACTGAAGCTTTCTTT CASRDAPVGSSTEAFF
TRBJ2-2 TRBV6-6 NA NA TGTGCCAGCAGCCCCCTAAGGGAGCGCGGGGAGCTGTTTTTT CASSPLRERGELFF
TRBJ2-6 TRBV5-1 NA NA TGCGCCAGCAGCTTGGATGAGGGCGGCCCTCCTGGGGCCAACGTCCTGACTTTC CASSLDEGGPPGANVLTF
TRBJ2-7 TRBV5-1 NA NA TGCGCCAGCCGCCCCATAGGGGGCTACGAGCAGTACTTC CASRPIGGYEQYF
TRBJ2-5 TRBV5-4 NA TRBD2 TGTGCCAGCAGCTCGACTAGCGGGGGGAAAGGCGAGACCCAGTACTTC CASSSTSGGKGETQYF
TRBJ1-1 TRBV4-1 NA NA TGCGCCAGCAGCCAAGATGGGGGGAGGGCCCTATGGAGTACTGAAGCTTTCTTT CASSQDGGRALWSTEAFF
TRBJ1-2 TRBV19 once NA TGTGCCAGTAGTATCGGCCAGGGCCCCTATGGCTACACCTTC CASSIGQGPYGYTF
TRBJ1-5 TRBV4-3 NA TRBD1 TGCGCCAGCAGCCAAGGTGTCGGGACAGGGAGAGGTCAGCCCCAGCATTTT CASSQGVGTGRGQPQHF
TRBJ2-3 TRBV19 NA TRBD2 TGTGCCACAAAGGGGCTAGCGGGCACAGATACGCAGTATTTT CATKGLAGTDTQYF
TRBJ2-5 TRBV9 once TRBD2 TGTGCCAGCAGCGAAACCACCGGGACTAGGGTGACCCAGTACTTC CASSETTGTRVTQYF
TRBJ1-2 TRBV7-9 many TRBD1 TGTGCCAGCAGCACCCGGGACAGTGATAACTATGGCTACACCTTC CASSTRDSDNYGYTF
TRBJ2-3 TRBV7-2 once TRBD1 TGTGCCAGCAATCGAGGACAGGGAAGTACAGATACGCAGTATTTT CASNRGQGSTDTQYF
TRBJ2-5 TRBV7-2 once TRBD2 TGTGCCAGCAGCCGCGAGCGGGGACAAGAGACCCAGTACTTC CASSRERGQETQYF
TRBJ1-3 TRBV5-1 once NA TGCGCCAGCAGCTCAAGGGGAGGGGGTTTCTCTGGAAACACCATATATTTT CASSSRGGGFSGNTIYF
TRBJ2-1 TRBV27 NA NA TGTGCCAGCATGGGGGGATCCTACAATGAGCAGTTCTTC CASMGGSYNEQFF
TRBJ1-1 TRBV25-1 NA NA TGTGCCAGCAGTGAGCGTTATGAAGCTTTCTTT CASSERYEAFF
TRBJ2-1 TRBV27 few TRBD2 TGTGCCAGCAGTGCTAGCGGGCCGAACAATGAGCAGTTCTTC CASSASGPNNEQFF
TRBJ2-3 TRBV12-3/TRBV12-4 NA NA TGTGCCAGCACCCTCCGTATTACAGATACGCAGTATTTT CASTLRITDTQYF
TRBJ1-1 TRBV13 NA NA TGTGCCAGCAGCATCGAACAGGGCGTCGAAGCTTTCTTT CASSIEQGVEAFF
TRBJ2-1 TRBV5-4 NA TRBD2 TGTGCCAGCAGCTTAGGGACTAGCTTGGGCAATGAGCAGTTCTTC CASSLGTSLGNEQFF
TRBJ2-2 TRBV30 NA TRBD2 TGTGCCTGGAGTGTCGGGTGGGAGGGCACCGGGGAGCTGTTTTTT CAWSVGWEGTGELFF
TRBJ1-4 TRBV5-1 NA TRBD1 TGCGCCAGCAGCGGGGGACAGGGATTTGAAAAACTGTTTTTT CASSGGQGFEKLFF
TRBJ2-1 TRBV11-3 NA TRBD1 TGTGCCAGCAGCTCGGTGACAGGGGGCAATGAGCAGTTCTTC CASSSVTGGNEQFF
TRBJ1-4 TRBV28 NA NA TGTGCCAGCAGTTTAAACCCTAACCTCGGGGAAAAACTGTTTTTT CASSLNPNLGEKLFF
TRBJ2-1 TRBV7-9 NA TRBD2 TGTGCCAGCAGCTTAGCGGCGGGGGGGCCTTTTAATGAGCAGTTCTTC CASSLAAGGPFNEQFF
TRBJ1-4 TRBV2 NA NA TGTGCCAGCAGCGGTACGATTCGTGAAAAACTGTTTTTT CASSGTIREKLFF
TRBJ2-5 TRBV10-2 NA NA TGCGCCAGCAGCCCTGTGCAAGAGACCCAGTACTTC CASSPVQETQYF